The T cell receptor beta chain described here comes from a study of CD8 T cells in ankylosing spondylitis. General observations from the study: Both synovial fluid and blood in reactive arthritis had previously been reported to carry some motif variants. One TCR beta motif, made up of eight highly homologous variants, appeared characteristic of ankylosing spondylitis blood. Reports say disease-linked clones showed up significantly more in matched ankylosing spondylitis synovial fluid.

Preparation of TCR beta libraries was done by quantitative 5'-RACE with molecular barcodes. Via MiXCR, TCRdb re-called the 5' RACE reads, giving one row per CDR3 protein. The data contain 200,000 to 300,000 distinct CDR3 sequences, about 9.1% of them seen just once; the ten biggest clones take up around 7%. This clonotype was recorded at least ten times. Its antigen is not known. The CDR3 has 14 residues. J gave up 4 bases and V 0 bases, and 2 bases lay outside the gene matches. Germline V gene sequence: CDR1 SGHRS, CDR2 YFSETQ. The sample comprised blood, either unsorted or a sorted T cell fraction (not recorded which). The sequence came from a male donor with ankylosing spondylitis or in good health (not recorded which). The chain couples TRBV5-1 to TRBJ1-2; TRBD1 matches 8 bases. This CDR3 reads CASSLGQGTYGYTF. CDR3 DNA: TGCGCCAGCAGCTTGGGACAGGGGACCTATGGCTACACCTTC.